One and the same sample provided the 11 T cell receptor beta chains below, sequenced in a study of cytomegalovirus exposure and HLA in healthy donors. This PCR relied on a set of 60 Vbeta primers and 13 Jbeta primers. TCRdb's table, derived via immunoSEQ multiplex PCR, lists solely in-frame clones and lacks some. The sample carries fewer than 150,000 clones, around 81% recorded once. The sequencing sample was made of PBMCs. The source is a man aged 40-49 years in good health and CMV-seropositive.

The V gene is TRBV5-1, the J gene TRBJ2-1; TRBD2 might be the D (5 bases). The CDR3 length is 12 residues. Germline V gene data show CDR1 as SGHRS and CDR2 as YFSETQ. V lost 0 bases and J 10 bases, leaving 8 bases between the germline ends. CDR3 residues: CASSLAGEEQFF. The CDR3 DNA follows: TGCGCCAGCAGCTTGGCCGGGGAGGAGCAGTTCTTC.

CDR3 nucleotides: TGTGCCAGCAGCCCGTGGCTAGCGGGCGACGAGCAGTACTTC. Protein: CASSPWLAGDEQYF. This rearrangement joins TRBV7-2 to TRBJ2-7, with TRBD2 matching 8 bases. V was clipped by 5 bases and J by 5 bases; unmatched bases: 8. There are 14 residues in the CDR3. Germline V gene sequence: CDR1 SGHTA, CDR2 FQGNSA.

V gene TRBV10-3 combines with J gene TRBJ2-7; D is perhaps TRBD1 (7 bases). V lost 0 bases and J 3 bases, leaving 18 bases between the germline ends. Germline V gene data show CDR1 as ENHRY and CDR2 as SYGVKD. The CDR3 covers 17 residues. In DNA form, the CDR3 reads TGTGCCATCAGTGAGTCAGGAGGGGGCGCGGGAAACTACGAGCAGTACTTC. As protein: CAISESGGGAGNYEQYF.

The chain is built from TRBV2 and TRBJ2-4, with a possible D match to TRBD1 (5 bases). Trimming took off 2 bases at V and 7 bases at J, with 12 bases between the two ends. This CDR3 comprises 14 residues. CDR1 and CDR2 (germline): SNHLY, FYNNEI. DNA for the CDR3: TGTGCCAGCAGTGAATGGAAGGGGTACAACATTCAGTACTTC. It translates to CASSEWKGYNIQYF. Full variable domain (rest looked up from reference TRBV2 and TRBJ2-4): EPEVTQTPSHQVTQMGQEVILRCVPISNHLYFYWYRQILGQKVEFLVSFYNNEISEKSEIFDDQFSVERPDGSNFTLKIRSTKLEDSAMYFCASSEWKGYNIQYFGAGTRLSVL.

V is TRBV4-2 and J is TRBJ2-7; 11 bases map to TRBD1. Per germline, CDR1 LGHNA and CDR2 YNFKEQ. V lost 1 base and J lost 4; bases outside the gene matches: 6. This CDR3 comprises 16 residues. The CDR3 spells CASSQGRDRGTYEQYF. In DNA form, the CDR3 reads TGTGCCAGCAGCCAAGGACGGGACAGGGGGACGTACGAGCAGTACTTC.

The V gene is TRBV28, the J gene TRBJ2-5; 9 bases are shared with TRBD1. This CDR3 comprises 13 residues. Germline V CDR1 and CDR2: MDHEN, SYDVKM. V lost 10 bases to trimming and J lost 5 bases; unmatched junction nucleotides: 8. CDR3 loop: CATRRDRVETQYF. CDR3 in DNA: TGTGCCACCCGCCGGGACAGGGTGGAGACCCAGTACTTC.

The chain links TRBV6-5 to TRBJ2-4; tentative D call: TRBD1 (5 bases). With 0 bases removed from V and 5 bases from J, the gap between germline ends came to 11 bases. CDR1 and CDR2 from the germline V gene are MNHEY and SVGAGI. The CDR3 is made up of 15 amino acids. The CDR3 region is CASSYSAGSQNIQYF. CDR3 DNA: TGTGCCAGCAGTTACTCAGCAGGGTCCCAAAACATTCAGTACTTC.

This clone was observed a handful of times. V usage is TRBV9 and J usage is TRBJ2-3, with 9 bases fitting TRBD2. V lost 0 bases and J lost 3; bases outside the gene matches: 5. In germline, CDR1 is SGDLS, CDR2 YYNGEE. The CDR3 runs 16 residues. The CDR3 DNA sequence: TGTGCCAGCAGCGTAGGCGGGAGGGCCCGGACAGATACGCAGTATTTT. It translates to CASSVGGRARTDTQYF.

The chain uses TRBV5-1 and TRBJ2-1; the D gene is possibly TRBD1 (5 bases). Germline V gene lookup returns CDR1 SGHRS and CDR2 YFSETQ. Trimming removed 1 base at V and 6 bases at J, with 14 bases between. This CDR3 is built from 15 residues. The CDR3 loop reads CASSLRQGHPNEQFF. The DNA for the CDR3 is TGCGCCAGCAGCTTGAGGCAGGGCCACCCCAATGAGCAGTTCTTC.

This chain connects TRBV6-1 to TRBJ1-6, with 8 bases aligning to TRBD1. With V trimmed by 6 bases and J by 9 bases, 7 bases remained unmatched. CDR1 and CDR2 from the germline V gene are MNHNS and SASEGT. The length of the CDR3 is 14 residues. The CDR3 is CASSPGQGGSPLHF. The CDR3 DNA is TGTGCCAGCAGCCCCGGACAGGGAGGTTCACCCCTCCACTTT.

A few counts support this clone. The chain is built from TRBV6-6 and TRBJ1-2; no clear D gene. Germline V CDR1 and CDR2: MNHNY, SVGAGI (reference sequence). Trimming removed 6 bases at V and 0 bases at J, with 11 bases between. The CDR3 covers 14 residues. CDR3 nucleotide sequence: TGTGCCAGCAGATTACAGACGGCTAACTATGGCTACACCTTC. This sequence encodes CASRLQTANYGYTF.